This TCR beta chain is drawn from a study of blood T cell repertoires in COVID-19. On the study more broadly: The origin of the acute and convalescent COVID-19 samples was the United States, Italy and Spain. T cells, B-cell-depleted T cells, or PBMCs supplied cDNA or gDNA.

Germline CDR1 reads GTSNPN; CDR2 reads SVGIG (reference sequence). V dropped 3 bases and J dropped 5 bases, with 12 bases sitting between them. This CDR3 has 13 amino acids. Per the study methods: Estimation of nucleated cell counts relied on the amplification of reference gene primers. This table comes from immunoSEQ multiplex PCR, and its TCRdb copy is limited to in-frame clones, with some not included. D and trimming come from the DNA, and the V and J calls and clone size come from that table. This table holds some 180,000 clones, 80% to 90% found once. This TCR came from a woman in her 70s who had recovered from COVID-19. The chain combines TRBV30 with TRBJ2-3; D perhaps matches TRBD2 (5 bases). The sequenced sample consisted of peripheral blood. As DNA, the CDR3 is TGTGCCTGGAGCCTCCCCGCGGGAGATACGCAGTATTTT. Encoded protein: CAWSLPAGDTQYF.